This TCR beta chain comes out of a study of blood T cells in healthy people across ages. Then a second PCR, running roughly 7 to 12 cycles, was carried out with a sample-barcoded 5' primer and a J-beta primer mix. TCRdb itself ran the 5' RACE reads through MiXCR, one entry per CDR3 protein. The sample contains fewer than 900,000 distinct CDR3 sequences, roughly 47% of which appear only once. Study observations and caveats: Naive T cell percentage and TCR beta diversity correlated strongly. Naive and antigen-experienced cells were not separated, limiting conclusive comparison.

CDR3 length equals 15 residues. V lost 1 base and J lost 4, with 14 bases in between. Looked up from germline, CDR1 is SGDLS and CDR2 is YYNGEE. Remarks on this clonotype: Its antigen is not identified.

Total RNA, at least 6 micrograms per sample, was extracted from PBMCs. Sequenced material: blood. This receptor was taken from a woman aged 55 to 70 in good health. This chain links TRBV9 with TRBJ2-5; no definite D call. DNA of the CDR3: TGTGCCAGCAGCGTATTGGTAACGGCAGGAGAGACCCAGTACTTC. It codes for CASSVLVTAGETQYF.